Below are 24 T cell receptor beta chains sequenced from a single sample in a study of PD-1 blockade in classical Hodgkin lymphoma. Libraries were prepared by immunoSEQ multiplex PCR; TCRdb keeps only in-frame clonotypes and omits some of them. Of 7,300 or so clones in the sample, around 79% were seen once. The time point was: cycle 4 day 1 (C4D1), after about 6 weeks of nivolumab. Exposure to brentuximab vedotin varied, and each patient had relapsed following autologous stem cell transplantation. After PBMCs were thawed, their CD8+ T cells were isolated by magnetic negative selection. Sequenced here: CD8+ T cells from blood, sampled before the fourth cycle of nivolumab. These receptors all come from a human donor with classical Hodgkin lymphoma.

This chain connects TRBV5-8 to TRBJ2-1; 11 bases map to TRBD1. This CDR3 has 15 residues. Losses at the gene ends were 0 bases for V and 10 bases for J; bases not matched to a gene: 6. CDR1 is SGHTS, CDR2 YDEGEE, per germline. The CDR3 DNA sequence: TGTGCCAGCAGCTTGGAAGGGACAGGGGGTGAGGAGCAGTTCTTC. Residues: CASSLEGTGGEEQFF.

The chain combines TRBV4-3 with TRBJ2-7; D might be TRBD2 (6 bases). Germline CDR1 LGHNA, CDR2 YSLEER. The CDR3 is 14 residues long. V dropped 0 bases and J dropped 4 bases, with 10 bases sitting between them. This CDR3 is CASSQDGGPYEQYF. CDR3 DNA: TGCGCCAGCAGCCAAGACGGGGGACCTTACGAGCAGTACTTC.

This chain uses TRBV2 with TRBJ2-5; 10 nucleotides align to TRBD1. This CDR3 region has 17 residues. In germline, CDR1 is SNHLY, CDR2 FYNNEI. Unmatched junction bases numbered 15, after V lost 6 bases and J lost 5 bases. As DNA, the CDR3 is TGTGCCAGCAGGGGTAACTTTGCGACAGGGGGCTGGGAGACCCAGTACTTC. The encoded protein is CASRGNFATGGWETQYF.

This chain uses TRBV4-2 with TRBJ2-2; no clear D. Trimming removed 4 bases from V and 6 bases from J, with 15 bases in between. The CDR3 spans 15 residues. CDR1 and CDR2 from the germline V gene are LGHNA and YNFKEQ. The CDR3 region is CASSPFLNGAGELFF. The CDR3 DNA reads TGTGCCAGCAGCCCGTTTTTGAATGGCGCCGGGGAGCTGTTTTTT.

The rearrangement uses TRBV9 and TRBJ2-6, with D hard to call. CDR1 is SGDLS, CDR2 YYNGEE, per germline. This CDR3 region has 16 residues. V shed 1 base and J shed 3 bases, with 11 bases lying between them. This CDR3 is CASSVPFRDGANVLTF. The CDR3 DNA sequence: TGTGCCAGCAGCGTACCTTTCCGAGATGGGGCCAACGTCCTGACTTTC.

J is TRBJ2-6 and V is TRBV11-2, with D unresolved. V gave up 5 bases and J gave up 0 bases, with 14 bases separating them. Germline lookup yields CDR1 SGHAT and CDR2 FQNNGV. This CDR3 is built from 17 residues. For the CDR3, the DNA is TGTGCCAGCAGCCCCTCACTCCCCCGCTCTGGGGCCAACGTCCTGACTTTC. Translated, it gives CASSPSLPRSGANVLTF.

The gene calls are TRBV4-3 and TRBJ2-3, with 10 positions matching TRBD2. From germline, CDR1 is LGHNA and CDR2 YSLEER. The ends lost 0 bases at V and 4 bases at J; junction bases unmatched: 7. The CDR3 covers 17 residues. The CDR3 nucleotides are TGCGCCAGCAGCCAAGATTACAGCGGGAGGGGGGCAGATACGCAGTATTTT. Translating gives CASSQDYSGRGADTQYF.

This chain joins TRBV7-9 and TRBJ1-3; D not certain. Trimming shortened V by 2 bases and J by 0 bases, and 11 bases separated the two germline ends. Germline V CDR1 and CDR2: SEHNR, FQNEAQ (reference sequence). This CDR3 is 16 amino acids long. CDR3: CASSLKDTGSGNTIYF. CDR3 sequence (DNA): TGTGCCAGCAGCTTAAAAGACACCGGCTCTGGAAACACCATATATTTT.

The genes are TRBV27 and TRBJ2-3; 7 bases are shared with TRBD1. CDR1 is MNHEY, CDR2 SMNVEV, per germline (reference sequence). CDR3 length: 15 amino acids. The junction had 9 bases not matched to a gene; V was cut back by 7 bases and J by 2 bases. The CDR3 DNA follows: TGTGCCAGCACCCACATGGGACAGTTCACAGATACGCAGTATTTT. It is translated as CASTHMGQFTDTQYF.

This clone was recorded a few times. V is TRBV9 and J is TRBJ2-5; 7 positions match TRBD2. This CDR3 has 15 amino acids. Per the germline V gene, CDR1 is SGDLS and CDR2 is YYNGEE. J was trimmed by 1 base and V by 4 bases; bases with no gene match: 7. The CDR3 spells CASSSAGRPQETQYF. CDR3 DNA sequence: TGTGCCAGCAGCTCAGCGGGGCGGCCCCAAGAGACCCAGTACTTC.

The rearrangement uses TRBV9 and TRBJ2-3, with D possibly TRBD1 on 5 matching bases. The CDR3 is 11 residues long. From germline, CDR1 is SGDLS and CDR2 YYNGEE. The V end was cut by 4 bases, the J end by 5 bases, with 5 bases between. The CDR3 coding sequence is TGTGCCAGCAGCAGGGGAGATACGCAGTATTTT. Protein sequence: CASSRGDTQYF.

V is TRBV6-5 and J is TRBJ2-7; the match to TRBD2 covers 8 bases. V was clipped by 5 bases and J by 4 bases; unmatched bases: 10. CDR3 length: 15 amino acids. CDR1 and CDR2 from the germline V gene are MNHEY and SVGAGI. The CDR3 DNA follows: TGTGCCAGCAGTCGACGGGGGGGGACACGATACGAGCAGTACTTC. Translation gives CASSRRGGTRYEQYF.

The chain is built from TRBV27 and TRBJ2-2, with D hard to call. The ends were cut back, 2 bases at V and 5 bases at J, with 12 bases in the middle. The CDR3 length is 15 residues. Germline loops: CDR1 MNHEY, CDR2 SMNVEV (reference sequence). CDR3 in DNA: TGTGCCAGCAGTTTAGGTTGGGTGGTGACCGGGGAGCTGTTTTTT. Translating gives CASSLGWVVTGELFF.

This chain uses TRBV7-9 with TRBJ2-5; 7 bases line up with TRBD2. Losses at the gene ends were 2 bases for V and 5 bases for J; bases not matched to a gene: 5. The CDR3 contains 14 residues. Germline V gene sequence: CDR1 SEHNR, CDR2 FQNEAQ (reference sequence). The CDR3 region is CASSLYIGRETQYF. CDR3 coding DNA: TGTGCCAGCAGCTTATATATCGGGAGGGAGACCCAGTACTTC.

This chain connects TRBV10-3 to TRBJ2-3; the D gene is possibly TRBD1 (6 bases). This CDR3 spans 14 amino acids. V was trimmed by 5 bases and J by 3 bases, leaving 12 bases between them. Germline values: CDR1 ENHRY, CDR2 SYGVKD. The DNA of the CDR3 is TGTGCCATCAGTTCCGCCAGGGGTACAGATACGCAGTATTTT. It yields the protein CAISSARGTDTQYF.

V gene TRBV28 combines with J gene TRBJ2-3, with 7 positions matching TRBD1. The CDR3 has 14 residues. The junction had 1 base not matched to a gene; V was cut back by 2 bases and J by 2 bases. Germline values: CDR1 MDHEN, CDR2 SYDVKM. The CDR3 protein is CASSLDRATDTQYF. Here the CDR3 DNA reads TGTGCCAGCAGTTTAGACAGGGCCACAGATACGCAGTATTTT.

This clone has just a few counts. This chain joins TRBV11-3 and TRBJ2-7; TRBD1 matches at 9 bases. Looked up from germline, CDR1 is SGHNT and CDR2 is YENEEA. Trimming at V came to 6 bases and at J to 0 bases, leaving 9 bases not matched to a gene. The length of the CDR3 is 16 residues. DNA of the CDR3: TGTGCCAGCAGTTTAACCGGGACAGGGATCTCCTACGAGCAGTACTTC. It codes for CASSLTGTGISYEQYF.

CDR3 in DNA: TGCGCCAGCAGCCGAGGGTTGTCCTGGGGGGATGAGCAGTTCTTC. Its translation is CASSRGLSWGDEQFF. V usage is TRBV4-3 and J usage is TRBJ2-1; tentatively, D is TRBD2 (6 bases). Per germline, CDR1 LGHNA and CDR2 YSLEER. The CDR3 extends over 15 amino acids. Trimming pared 4 bases from V and 8 bases from J, leaving 18 bases between.

The chain uses TRBV19 and TRBJ1-2, with D unresolved. This CDR3 comprises 11 residues. The V and J ends lost 3 bases and 6 bases respectively, with 5 bases between them. The V gene's germline CDR1 is LNHDA and CDR2 SQIVND (reference sequence). CDR3 in amino acids: CASSMADGYTF. The CDR3 bases are TGTGCCAGTAGTATGGCGGATGGCTACACCTTC.

The gene calls are TRBV5-1 and TRBJ1-4; possible D gene TRBD1, 5 bases. The germline V and J ends were trimmed by 6 bases and 5 bases, with 14 bases remaining between them. The CDR3 is 14 amino acids. Germline V CDR1 and CDR2: SGHRS, YFSETQ. In nucleotides, the CDR3 is TGCGCCAGCAAGCACTACGGGGCAAATGAAAAACTGTTTTTT. This gives the protein CASKHYGANEKLFF.

This chain joins TRBV25-1 and TRBJ2-1; 9 bases agree with TRBD2. Germline CDR1 and CDR2: MGHDK and SYGVNS. After removal of 4 bases from V and 4 bases from J, the junction contained 8 bases not matched to a gene. This CDR3 has 16 amino acids. The CDR3 DNA sequence: TGTGCCAGCAGTGCCCTTAGCGGGAGTCTGTACAATGAGCAGTTCTTC. Protein: CASSALSGSLYNEQFF.

The chain links TRBV5-5 to TRBJ2-5, with TRBD1 matching 7 bases. Looked up from germline, CDR1 is SGHKS and CDR2 is YYEKEE (reference sequence). The CDR3 is 14 amino acids. Trimming at V came to 3 bases and at J to 5 bases, leaving 7 bases not matched to a gene. The CDR3, as DNA: TGTGCCAGCAGCTCGGGACAGATGGTGGAGACCCAGTACTTC. Its protein is CASSSGQMVETQYF. Complete variable domain (other parts from reference TRBV5-5 and TRBJ2-5): DAGVTQSPTHLIKTRGQQVTLRCSPISGHKSVSWYQQVLGQGPQFIFQYYEKEERGRGNFPDRFSARQFPNYSSELNVNALLLGDSALYLCASSSGQMVETQYFGPGTRLLVL.

The chain carries TRBV5-6 and TRBJ2-2; D remains unclear. Germline CDR1 reads SGHDT; CDR2 reads YYEEEE. Trimming cost V 0 bases and J 2 bases, with 14 bases left between them. The CDR3 consists of 17 residues. The CDR3 region has the DNA TGTGCCAGCAGCTTGGCGTCGGCTGTCCCTAACACCGGGGAGCTGTTTTTT. Protein product: CASSLASAVPNTGELFF.

V gene TRBV28 combines with J gene TRBJ2-7; D might be TRBD2 (6 bases). The V end lost 8 bases, the J end lost 3 bases, and 23 bases lay between the germline ends. Germline-derived CDR1 and CDR2 are MDHEN and SYDVKM. This CDR3 is 16 amino acids long. The CDR3 loop is CASAGGATSRSYEQYF. DNA for the CDR3: TGTGCCAGCGCCGGAGGGGCCACATCGCGGAGCTACGAGCAGTACTTC.